The present TCR beta chain was sequenced within a study of blood T cell repertoires in COVID-19. The assay was immunoSEQ multiplex PCR, and TCRdb's table has in-frame clones only and misses some. This sample yields roughly 150,000 clones, of which roughly 80% are seen a single time; approximately 15% belongs to the top ten. This receptor was identified in a woman of 80 years or more with acute or convalescent COVID-19. The sample taken for sequencing was peripheral blood.

CDR3 nucleotides: TGTGCCAGCAGCAATGGGACAGGGACGTACAATGAGCAGTTCTTC. It encodes CASSNGTGTYNEQFF. V is TRBV21-1 and J is TRBJ2-1; TRBD1, the table's D call, lacks a check against the DNA. TRBV21-1 is described as a pseudogene. CDR3 length equals 15 residues.